The source of this TCR beta chain is a study of blood T cell repertoires in COVID-19. Study-wide background: Nucleic acid was either cDNA or gDNA, and it came from T cells, B-cell-depleted T cells, or PBMCs.

Participants came from roughly 24 US areas, aged roughly 18 to 89 years. Cohort assignment relied on participant-reported clinical history. Data came from immunoSEQ multiplex PCR; TCRdb stores just in-frame clones and leaves some out. This table holds a few hundred thousand clones, approximately 88% found once. With 5 bases removed from V and 6 bases from J, the gap between germline ends came to 11 bases. The CDR3 contains 12 residues. CDR1 SGHRS and CDR2 YFSETQ come from the germline V gene. The sequenced material came from PBMCs or T cells enriched from blood (not recorded which). The sequence derives from a man aged 25 to 40 who had recovered from COVID-19. The chain employs TRBV5-1 and TRBJ1-1, with D tentatively TRBD1 (6 bases). In nucleotides, the CDR3 is TGCGCCAGCAGTTTTACAGGGTCTGAAGCTTTCTTT. Translation gives CASSFTGSEAFF.